The entry below gives a single TCR beta chain sequence along with its context. The antigen it binds to is not known. No per-base quality is available; no much larger clone lies one base away. The method was the immunoSEQ multiplex PCR assay. The immuneACCESS repertoire file appears here via TCRdb, limited to in-frame rearrangements. These files lack a portion of the clones; in checked studies, under half of the deficit traces to unresolved V genes, and the cause of the others is not known. The sample data list about 69,000 clones, and 80% to 90% of these were observed just once. Jointly, the top ten make up 4% to 5% of the sample. This sample was included in a study of technical replicates of blood from a few donors (dated by TCRdb to 2015 to 2018). The V end gives up 4 bases and the J end 5 bases, leaving 8 bases in the junction not matched to a gene. CDR1 and CDR2 are drawn from the germline V gene: SGHDT, YYEEEE. From the cysteine up to the phenylalanine, the CDR3 has a length of 14 residues. The only DNA kept is the CDR3, 42 bases in frame from the first base.

The rearrangement combines TRBV5-6 with TRBJ2-5; the junction holds 7 bases that match TRBD1. The receptor was derived from a human donor in good health. Some clones in this sample may be carry-over from other donors' samples. Sequenced: PBMCs. The CDR3 corresponds to CASSLRQGAETQYF. The DNA reads as follows: TGTGCCAGCAGCCTCAGACAGGGTGCGGAGACCCAGTACTTC.